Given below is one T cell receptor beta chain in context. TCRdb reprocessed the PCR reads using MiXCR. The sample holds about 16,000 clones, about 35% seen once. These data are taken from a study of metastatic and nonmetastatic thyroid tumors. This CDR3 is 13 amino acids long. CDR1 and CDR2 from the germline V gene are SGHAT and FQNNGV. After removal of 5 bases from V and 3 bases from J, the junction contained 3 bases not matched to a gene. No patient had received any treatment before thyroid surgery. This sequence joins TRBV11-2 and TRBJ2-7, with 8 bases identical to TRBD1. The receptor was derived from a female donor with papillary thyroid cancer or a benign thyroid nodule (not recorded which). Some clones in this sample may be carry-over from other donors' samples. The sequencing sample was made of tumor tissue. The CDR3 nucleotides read TGTGCCAGCAGCCGAACAGGGGGCTACGAGCAGTACTTC. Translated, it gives CASSRTGGYEQYF.